This TCR beta chain was sequenced during a study of blood T cells in healthy people across ages. Through a sample-barcoded 5' primer and a J-beta primer mix, a second PCR was run for about 6 to 12 cycles. TCRdb itself ran the 5' RACE reads through MiXCR, one entry per CDR3 protein. The data contain about 1,800,000 distinct CDR3 sequences, 28% of them singletons. This clonotype has at least ten counts. Its target is unknown. Study outcomes and limitations: Long-lived and aged donors differed, with more naive CD4+ cells and higher diversity in the long-lived. Diversity estimates drawn from one million T cells were deemed underestimates.

This CDR3 contains 16 residues. CDR1 and CDR2 (germline): MNHEY, SVGAGI. The J segment lost 1 base and the V segment lost 6 bases, leaving 7 bases of the junction unmatched. Sample: blood. This clonotype was sampled from a woman younger than 45 in good health. The gene calls are TRBV6-5 and TRBJ2-1; TRBD2 agrees at 9 bases. The CDR3 DNA sequence: TGTGCCAGCAGGCCTCTAGCGGGGTTGTCCTACAATGAGCAGTTCTTC. This sequence encodes CASRPLAGLSYNEQFF.